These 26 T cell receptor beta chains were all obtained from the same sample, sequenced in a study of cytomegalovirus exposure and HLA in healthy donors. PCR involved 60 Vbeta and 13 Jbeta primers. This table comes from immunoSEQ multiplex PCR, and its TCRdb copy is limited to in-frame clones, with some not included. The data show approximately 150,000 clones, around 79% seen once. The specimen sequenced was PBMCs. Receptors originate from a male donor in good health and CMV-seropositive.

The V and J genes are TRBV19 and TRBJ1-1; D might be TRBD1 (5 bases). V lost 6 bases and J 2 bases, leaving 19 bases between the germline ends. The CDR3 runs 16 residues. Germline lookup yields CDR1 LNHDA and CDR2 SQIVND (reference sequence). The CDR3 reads CASRDPGGSPNTEAFF. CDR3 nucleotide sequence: TGTGCCAGTAGGGATCCCGGGGGATCCCCTAACACTGAAGCTTTCTTT.

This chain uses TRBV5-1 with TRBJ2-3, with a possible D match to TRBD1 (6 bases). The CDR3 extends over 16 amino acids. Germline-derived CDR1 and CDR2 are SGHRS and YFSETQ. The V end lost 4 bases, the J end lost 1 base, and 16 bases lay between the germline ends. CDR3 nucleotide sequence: TGCGCCAGCAGCGCCGGAAGGGGGTCTGGCACAGATACGCAGTATTTT. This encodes CASSAGRGSGTDTQYF.

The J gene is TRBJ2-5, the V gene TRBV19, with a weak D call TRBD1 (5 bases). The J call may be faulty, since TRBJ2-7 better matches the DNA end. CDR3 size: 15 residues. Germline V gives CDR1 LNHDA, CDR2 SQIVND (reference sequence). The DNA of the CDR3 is TGTGCCAGTAGTATTTCGTCCGGCAGGGCCTACGAGCAGTACTTC. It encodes CASSISSGRAYEQYF.

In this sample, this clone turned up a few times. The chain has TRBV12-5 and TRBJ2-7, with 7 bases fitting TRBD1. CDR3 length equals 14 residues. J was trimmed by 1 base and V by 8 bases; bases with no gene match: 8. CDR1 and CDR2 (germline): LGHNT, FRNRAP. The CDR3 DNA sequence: TGTGCTAGTTCAGGGACAGCCAATTCCTACGAGCAGTACTTC. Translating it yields CASSGTANSYEQYF. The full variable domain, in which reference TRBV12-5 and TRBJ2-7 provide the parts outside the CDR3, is DARVTQTPRHKVTEMGQEVTMRCQPILGHNTVFWYRQTMMQGLELLAYFRNRAPLDDSGMPKDRFSAEMPDATLATLKIQPSEPRDSAVYFCASSGTANSYEQYFGPGTRLTVT.

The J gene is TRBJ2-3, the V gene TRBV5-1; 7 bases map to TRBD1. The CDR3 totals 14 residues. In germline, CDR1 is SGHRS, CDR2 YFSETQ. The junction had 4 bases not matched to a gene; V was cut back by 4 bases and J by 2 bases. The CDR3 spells CASSEQGPTDTQYF. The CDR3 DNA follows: TGCGCCAGCAGCGAACAGGGGCCCACAGATACGCAGTATTTT.

The CDR3 bases are TGTGCCAGCAGCTTGGGGCTAGCGGGGAAGCAGTACTTC. This translates into CASSLGLAGKQYF. V gene TRBV5-8 combines with J gene TRBJ2-5; 9 bases are shared with TRBD2. Germline CDR1 reads SGHTS; CDR2 reads YDEGEE. This CDR3 region has 13 residues. Losses at the gene ends were 0 bases for V and 11 bases for J; bases not matched to a gene: 5.

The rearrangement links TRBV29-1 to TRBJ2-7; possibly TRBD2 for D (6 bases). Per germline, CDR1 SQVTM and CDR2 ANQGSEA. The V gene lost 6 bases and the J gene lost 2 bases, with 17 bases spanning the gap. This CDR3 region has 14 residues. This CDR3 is CSVKTTGTPYEQYF. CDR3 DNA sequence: TGCAGCGTGAAAACCACCGGGACTCCCTACGAGCAGTACTTC.

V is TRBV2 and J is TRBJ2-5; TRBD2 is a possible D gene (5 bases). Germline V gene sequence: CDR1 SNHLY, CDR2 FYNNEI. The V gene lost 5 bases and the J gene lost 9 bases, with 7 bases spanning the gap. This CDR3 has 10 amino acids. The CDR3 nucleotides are TGTGCCAGCAGTTCGGAGGCCCAGTACTTC. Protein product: CASSSEAQYF.

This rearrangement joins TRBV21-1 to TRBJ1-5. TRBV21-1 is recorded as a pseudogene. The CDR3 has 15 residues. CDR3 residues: CASSNPPPEGQPQHF. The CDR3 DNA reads TGTGCCAGCAGCAATCCACCCCCGGAGGGTCAGCCCCAGCATTTT.

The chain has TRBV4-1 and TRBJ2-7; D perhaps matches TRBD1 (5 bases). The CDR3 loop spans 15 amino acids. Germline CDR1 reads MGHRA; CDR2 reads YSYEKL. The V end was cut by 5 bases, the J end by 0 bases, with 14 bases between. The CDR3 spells CASSSMGRSSYEQYF. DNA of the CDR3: TGCGCCAGCAGCTCCATGGGGCGCAGCTCCTACGAGCAGTACTTC.

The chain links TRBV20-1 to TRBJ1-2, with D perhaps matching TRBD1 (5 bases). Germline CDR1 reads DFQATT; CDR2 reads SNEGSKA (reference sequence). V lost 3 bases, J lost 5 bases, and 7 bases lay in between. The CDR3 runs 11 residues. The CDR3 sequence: CSASGGYGYTF. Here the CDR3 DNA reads TGCAGTGCTAGCGGGGGGTATGGCTACACCTTC.

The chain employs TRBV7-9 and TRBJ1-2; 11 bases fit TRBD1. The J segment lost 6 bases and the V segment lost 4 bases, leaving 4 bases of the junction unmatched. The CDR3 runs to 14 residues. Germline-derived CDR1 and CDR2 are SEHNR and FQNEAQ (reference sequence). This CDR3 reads CASSYGQGANGYTF. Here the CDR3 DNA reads TGTGCCAGCAGCTACGGACAGGGGGCGAATGGCTACACCTTC.

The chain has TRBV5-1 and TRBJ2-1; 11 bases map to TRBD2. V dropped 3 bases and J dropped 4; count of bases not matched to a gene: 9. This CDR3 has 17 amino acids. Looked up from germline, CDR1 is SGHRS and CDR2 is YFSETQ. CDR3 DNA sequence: TGCGCCAGCAGCTCCCCTACAACTAGCGGGGGTTACAATGAGCAGTTCTTC. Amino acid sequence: CASSSPTTSGGYNEQFF.

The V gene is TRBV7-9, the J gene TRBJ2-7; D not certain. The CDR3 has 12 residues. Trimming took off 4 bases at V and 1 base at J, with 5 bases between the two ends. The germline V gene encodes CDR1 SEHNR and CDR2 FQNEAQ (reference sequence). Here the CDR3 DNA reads TGTGCCAGCAGCTCCCGGTCCTACGAGCAGTACTTC. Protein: CASSSRSYEQYF. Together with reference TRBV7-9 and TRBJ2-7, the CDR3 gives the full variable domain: DTGVSQNPRHKITKRGQNVTFRCDPISEHNRLYWYRQTLGQGPEFLTYFQNEAQLEKSRLLSDRFSAERPKGSFSTLEIQRTEQGDSAMYLCASSSRSYEQYFGPGTRLTVT.

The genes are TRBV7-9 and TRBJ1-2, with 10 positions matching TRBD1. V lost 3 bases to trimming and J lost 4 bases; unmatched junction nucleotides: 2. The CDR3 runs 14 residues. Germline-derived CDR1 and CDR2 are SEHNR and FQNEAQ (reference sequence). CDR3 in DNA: TGTGCCAGCAGCTTGGACAGGGGGGGCTATGGCTACACCTTC. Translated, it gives CASSLDRGGYGYTF.

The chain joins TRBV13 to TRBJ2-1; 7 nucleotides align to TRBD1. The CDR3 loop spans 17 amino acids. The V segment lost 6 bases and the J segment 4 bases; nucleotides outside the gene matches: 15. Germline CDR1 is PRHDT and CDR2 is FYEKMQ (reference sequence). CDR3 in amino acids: CASRARVGGPFYNEQFF. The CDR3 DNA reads TGTGCCAGCAGGGCCCGGGTAGGGGGCCCTTTTTACAATGAGCAGTTCTTC.

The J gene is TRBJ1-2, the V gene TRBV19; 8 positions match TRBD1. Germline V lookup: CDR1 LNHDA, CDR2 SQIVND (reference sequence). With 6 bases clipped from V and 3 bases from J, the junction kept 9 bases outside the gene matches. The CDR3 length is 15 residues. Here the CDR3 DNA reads TGTGCCAGTAGACTCGACAGGGGCGCCCACTATGGCTACACCTTC. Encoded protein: CASRLDRGAHYGYTF. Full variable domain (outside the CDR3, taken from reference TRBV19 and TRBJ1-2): DGGITQSPKYLFRKEGQNVTLSCEQNLNHDAMYWYRQDPGQGLRLIYYSQIVNDFQKGDIAEGYSVSREKKESFPLTVTSAQKNPTAFYLCASRLDRGAHYGYTFGSGTRLTVV.

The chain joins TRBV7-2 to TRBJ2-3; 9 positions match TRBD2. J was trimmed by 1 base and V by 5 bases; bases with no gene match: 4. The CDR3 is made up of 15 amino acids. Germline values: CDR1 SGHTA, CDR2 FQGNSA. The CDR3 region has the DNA TGTGCCAGCAGCATCATAGCGGGGGGCACAGATACGCAGTATTTT. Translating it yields CASSIIAGGTDTQYF.

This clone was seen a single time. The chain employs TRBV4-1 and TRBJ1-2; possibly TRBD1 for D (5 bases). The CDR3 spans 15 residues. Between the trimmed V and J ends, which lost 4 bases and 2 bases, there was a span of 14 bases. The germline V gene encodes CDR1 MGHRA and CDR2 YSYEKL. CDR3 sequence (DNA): TGCGCCAGCAGCCCCTATAATGGACAAAACTATGGCTACACCTTC. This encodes CASSPYNGQNYGYTF.

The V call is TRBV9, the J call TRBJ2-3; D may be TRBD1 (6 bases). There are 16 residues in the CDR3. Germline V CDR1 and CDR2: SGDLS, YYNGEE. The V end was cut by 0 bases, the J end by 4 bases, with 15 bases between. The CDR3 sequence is CASSVATGRVADTQYF. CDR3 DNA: TGTGCCAGCAGCGTAGCTACAGGGAGAGTAGCAGATACGCAGTATTTT.

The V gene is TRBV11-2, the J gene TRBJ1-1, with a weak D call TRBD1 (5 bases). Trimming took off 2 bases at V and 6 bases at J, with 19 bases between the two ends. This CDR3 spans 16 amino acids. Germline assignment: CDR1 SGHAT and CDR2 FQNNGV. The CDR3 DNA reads TGTGCCAGCAGCTTATTTCCCCCGACAGAACGCGCTGAAGCTTTCTTT. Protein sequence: CASSLFPPTERAEAFF.

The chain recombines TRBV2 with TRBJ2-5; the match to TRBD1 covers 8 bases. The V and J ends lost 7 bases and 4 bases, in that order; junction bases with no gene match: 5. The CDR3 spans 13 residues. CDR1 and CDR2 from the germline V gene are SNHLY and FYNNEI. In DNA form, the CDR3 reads TGTGCCAGCATCCGAGACAGGGGAGAGACCCAGTACTTC. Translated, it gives CASIRDRGETQYF. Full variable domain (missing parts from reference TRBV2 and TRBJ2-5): EPEVTQTPSHQVTQMGQEVILRCVPISNHLYFYWYRQILGQKVEFLVSFYNNEISEKSEIFDDQFSVERPDGSNFTLKIRSTKLEDSAMYFCASIRDRGETQYFGPGTRLLVL.

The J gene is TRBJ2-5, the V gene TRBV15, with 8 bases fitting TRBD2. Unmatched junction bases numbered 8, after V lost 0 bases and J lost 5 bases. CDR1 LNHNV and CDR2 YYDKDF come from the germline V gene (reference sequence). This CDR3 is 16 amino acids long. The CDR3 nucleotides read TGTGCCACCAGCAGAGATGTGAGCGGGGGTTGGGAGACCCAGTACTTC. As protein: CATSRDVSGGWETQYF.

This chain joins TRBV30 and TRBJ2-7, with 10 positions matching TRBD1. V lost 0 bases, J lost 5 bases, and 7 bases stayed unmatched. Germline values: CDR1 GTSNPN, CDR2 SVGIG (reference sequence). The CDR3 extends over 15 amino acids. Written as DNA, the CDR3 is TGTGCCTGGAGTGTAGATGGGACAGGGGAGGACGAGCAGTACTTC. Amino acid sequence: CAWSVDGTGEDEQYF.

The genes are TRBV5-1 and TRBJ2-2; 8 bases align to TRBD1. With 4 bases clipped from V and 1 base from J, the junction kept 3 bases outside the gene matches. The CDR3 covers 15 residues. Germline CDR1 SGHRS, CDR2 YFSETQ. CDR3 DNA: TGCGCCAGCAGCGGGGACAGGCTGAACACCGGGGAGCTGTTTTTT. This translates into CASSGDRLNTGELFF.

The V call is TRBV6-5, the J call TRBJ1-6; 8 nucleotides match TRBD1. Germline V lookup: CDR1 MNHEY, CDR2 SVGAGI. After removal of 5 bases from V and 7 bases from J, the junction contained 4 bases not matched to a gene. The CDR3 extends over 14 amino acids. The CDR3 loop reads CASSRDRSNSPLHF. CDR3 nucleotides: TGTGCCAGCAGTCGGGACAGGAGCAATTCACCCCTCCACTTT.